The clone carrying this T cell receptor (beta chain) was seen repeatedly, ten times or more. The data were obtained in a study of T-cell reconstitution after alpha-beta-depleted transplantation in children. Unique molecular identifiers were incorporated during preparation of the TCRbeta library. Each CDR3 protein is one row after TCRdb ran MiXCR on the PCR reads. The profile covers 190,000 or so distinct CDR3 sequences, with about 15% appearing a single time and roughly 13% taken by the ten largest. Germline V CDR1 and CDR2: MNHNS, SASEGT. CDR3 length: 16 residues. V gave up 6 bases and J gave up 4 bases, with 21 bases separating them.

Material: PBMCs from the stem cell graft donor, obtained from the stem cell graft. This clonotype was obtained from a human donor who donated a stem cell graft to a child with acute lymphoblastic leukemia. V gene TRBV6-1 combines with J gene TRBJ1-1; D not certain. The CDR3 loop is CASSQPPGQGSTEAFF. Written as DNA, the CDR3 is TGTGCCAGCAGCCAGCCCCCCGGTCAAGGATCCACTGAAGCTTTCTTT.